The 6 T cell receptor beta chains listed next were all sequenced from one sample in a study of cytotoxic CD8 clonotypes in ibrutinib-treated CLL. Only in-frame clones appear in the TCRdb table, and some are missing; sequencing was by immunoSEQ multiplex PCR. The sample yields about 89,000 clones, around 73% seen once. Here the sequenced sample was PBMCs, taken after 12 months of ibrutinib treatment. Receptors were obtained from a human donor with chronic lymphocytic leukemia.

The chain uses TRBV6-6 and TRBJ1-1; possibly TRBD1 for D (5 bases). The germline V gene encodes CDR1 MNHNY and CDR2 SVGAGI (reference sequence). CDR3 length: 13 residues. The V gene lost 6 bases and the J gene lost 4 bases, with 12 bases spanning the gap. The CDR3 sequence: CASREGGVTEAFF. DNA of the CDR3: TGTGCCAGCAGGGAAGGAGGGGTCACTGAAGCTTTCTTT.

The chain couples TRBV11-3 to TRBJ2-5, with 12 positions matching TRBD2. The CDR3 has 17 amino acids. V shed 2 bases and J 2 bases; nucleotides not matched to a gene: 6. CDR1 is SGHNT, CDR2 YENEEA, per germline. The CDR3 sequence is CASSLRLAGEIQETQYF. In DNA form, the CDR3 reads TGTGCCAGCAGCTTAAGACTAGCGGGGGAAATACAAGAGACCCAGTACTTC.

The chain joins TRBV7-9 to TRBJ2-1, with 12 bases identical to TRBD2. CDR1 SEHNR and CDR2 FQNEAQ come from the germline V gene (reference sequence). The V segment lost 5 bases and the J segment 4 bases; nucleotides outside the gene matches: 3. The CDR3 totals 15 residues. The CDR3 is CASSLLAGGYNEQFF. In DNA form, the CDR3 reads TGTGCCAGCAGCCTTCTAGCGGGGGGGTACAATGAGCAGTTCTTC.

The chain joins TRBV2 to TRBJ1-3, with D possibly being TRBD1 (6 bases). Trimming left V 2 bases short and J 0 bases short, with 11 bases between. The CDR3 is made up of 16 amino acids. Germline CDR1 SNHLY, CDR2 FYNNEI. CDR3 sequence (DNA): TGTGCCAGCAGTGAACAGGGGTTACTCTCTGGAAACACCATATATTTT. As protein: CASSEQGLLSGNTIYF. Together with reference TRBV2 and TRBJ1-3, the CDR3 gives the full variable domain: EPEVTQTPSHQVTQMGQEVILRCVPISNHLYFYWYRQILGQKVEFLVSFYNNEISEKSEIFDDQFSVERPDGSNFTLKIRSTKLEDSAMYFCASSEQGLLSGNTIYFGEGSWLTVV.

Worth noting for this clone: Other DNA sequences in the same sample also yield this CDR3. The chain employs TRBV29-1 and TRBJ2-7; 11 positions agree with TRBD1. The germline gives CDR1 SQVTM, CDR2 ANQGSEA. V shed 4 bases, J shed 5 bases, and the junction held 4 bases outside the gene matches. The CDR3 totals 13 residues. The chain's CDR3 is CSVVGQGANEQYF. The CDR3 nucleotides read TGCAGCGTTGTAGGACAGGGGGCAAACGAGCAGTACTTC.

This chain joins TRBV5-1 and TRBJ1-1, with 7 nucleotides matching TRBD1. Unmatched junction bases numbered 15, after V lost 0 bases and J lost 1 base. The CDR3 is 19 residues long. Germline-derived CDR1 and CDR2 are SGHRS and YFSETQ. CDR3 amino acids: CASSLEISGNRGPNTEAFF. The CDR3 DNA reads TGCGCCAGCAGCTTGGAGATATCAGGGAATAGGGGGCCGAACACTGAAGCTTTCTTT.